Listed below are T cell receptor beta chains from one sample, sequenced in a study of T cells after yellow fever vaccination. TCRdb itself ran the 5' RACE reads through MiXCR, one entry per CDR3 protein. Seen here are about 170,000 distinct CDR3 sequences, approximately 11% observed once, and the top ten hold 30% to 45%. Sequencing used CD8+ T cells sorted from PBMCs, obtained 15 days after the yellow fever booster vaccination. These TCRs come from a man aged 18 to 29 who received the YFV17D yellow fever vaccine. The CDR3 runs from the conserved cysteine through the conserved F or W. A D gene is named only where the DNA matches it firmly. Size is omitted from some rows. Given values are once, few, many or a class for expanded clones.

v_call	j_call	clone_size	d_call	cdr3_nt	cdr3_aa
TRBV19	TRBJ1-2	NA	NA	TGTGCCAGTAGTTTCCGGACAAATAATAACTATGGCTACACCTTC	CASSFRTNNNYGYTF
TRBV5-5	TRBJ2-7	NA	NA	TGTGCCAGCAGCTTGGCCGGAGGGTATGACGAGCAGTACTTC	CASSLAGGYDEQYF
TRBV10-3	TRBJ2-1	NA	NA	TGTGCCATCAGTGAGTCCAGAGGGAATGAGCAGTTCTTC	CAISESRGNEQFF
TRBV6-4	TRBJ2-3	many	NA	TGTGCCAGCAGTGACTCAGCGGGTAGCACAGATACGCAGTATTTT	CASSDSAGSTDTQYF
TRBV27	TRBJ1-4	few	TRBD1	TGTGCCAGCAGTCTAGGGACAGGGCGAAAGGAAAAACTGTTTTTT	CASSLGTGRKEKLFF
TRBV4-1	TRBJ2-1	few	NA	TGCGCCAGCAGCCAAGACGAGACTACCCCAGCCCTTAACTACAATGAGCAGTTCTTC	CASSQDETTPALNYNEQFF
TRBV20-1	TRBJ2-7	NA	TRBD2	TGCAGTGCGGCGGGAGGGTACGAGCAGTACTTC	CSAAGGYEQYF
TRBV7-9	TRBJ2-7	NA	NA	TGTGCCAGCAGCTTAGAGGTTTCTTGGGACGAGCAGTACTTC	CASSLEVSWDEQYF
TRBV19	TRBJ1-1	NA	NA	TGTGCCAGTAGTATTCCTTCCGTCACTGAAGCTTTCTTT	CASSIPSVTEAFF
TRBV25-1	TRBJ2-5	NA	NA	TGTGCCAGCACCCCAGGGGATTCGGGGGAGACCCAGTACTTC	CASTPGDSGETQYF
TRBV4-1	TRBJ2-2	NA	NA	TGCGCCAGCAGCCAAAATGTGGGGTCCGGGGAGCTGTTTTTT	CASSQNVGSGELFF
TRBV27	TRBJ2-3	NA	NA	TGTGCCAGCAGTTTATCCTTCACAGATACGCAGTATTTT	CASSLSFTDTQYF
TRBV12-3/TRBV12-4	TRBJ1-3	few	NA	TGTGCCAGCAGTTTACAAGGAAACACCATATATTTT	CASSLQGNTIYF
TRBV6-5	TRBJ1-2	NA	NA	TGTGCCAGCAGTTACTCGGGGACGGACGGCTATGGCTACACCTTC	CASSYSGTDGYGYTF
TRBV5-5	TRBJ2-5	few	TRBD2	TGTGCCAGCAGCCACCAGACTAGCGGGGAGACCCAGTACTTC	CASSHQTSGETQYF
TRBV6-5	TRBJ1-1	NA	TRBD1	TGTGCCAGCAGTTACATGGGGGGACAGGGCACTGAAGCTTTCTTT	CASSYMGGQGTEAFF
TRBV12-1	TRBJ2-1	NA	NA	TGTGCCAGCAGCTTTGTTACTAGCGGGGGGGAAGACAATGAGCAGTTCTTC	CASSFVTSGGEDNEQFF
TRBV4-1	TRBJ1-1	NA	NA	TGCGCCAGCAGCCTAGATAAGACTGGGAACACTGAAGCTTTCTTT	CASSLDKTGNTEAFF
TRBV11-2	TRBJ1-2	NA	NA	TGTGCCAGCAGCACTCACACGGGCTACACCTTC	CASSTHTGYTF
TRBV6-5	TRBJ2-3	few	TRBD1	TGTGCCAGCAGGCAGAGCCCAGGGGGCCGCACAGATACGCAGTATTTT	CASRQSPGGRTDTQYF
TRBV6-2/TRBV6-3	TRBJ1-2	NA	NA	TGTGCCAGCAGTTACATTCCGGGGGCGCAGGATGGCTACACCTTC	CASSYIPGAQDGYTF
TRBV7-2	TRBJ2-5	NA	TRBD2	TGTGCCAGCAGCCCAAGACGGGGGGTGTCAGTTAAGGAGACCCAGTACTTC	CASSPRRGVSVKETQYF
TRBV29-1	TRBJ1-3	few	NA	TGCAGCGTTGGGACTGGAAACACCATATATTTT	CSVGTGNTIYF
TRBV5-1	TRBJ2-5	NA	TRBD2	TGCGCCAGCAGCTTGACTACTAGCGGGAAAGAGACCCAGTACTTC	CASSLTTSGKETQYF
TRBV7-2	TRBJ2-7	NA	TRBD1	TGTGCCAGCAGTTTGAACAGGGGGCGGTACGAGCAGTACTTC	CASSLNRGRYEQYF
TRBV10-3	TRBJ2-4	NA	NA	TGTGCCATCAGGCCCTGCCCCCCCCGGGGAGCCAAAAACATTCAGTACTTC	CAIRPCPPRGAKNIQYF
TRBV12-3/TRBV12-4	TRBJ2-1	few	TRBD2	TGTGCCAGCGGCTTGGCGGGGGGTTACAATGAGCAGTTCTTC	CASGLAGGYNEQFF
TRBV4-3	TRBJ2-3	few	NA	TGCGCCAGCAGCCAGGAATTCGGCACAGATACGCAGTATTTT	CASSQEFGTDTQYF
TRBV18	TRBJ2-2	few	TRBD1	TGTGCCAGCTCACCACACCGGACAGGGACCGGGGAGCTGTTTTTT	CASSPHRTGTGELFF
TRBV11-2	TRBJ2-7	few	NA	TGTGCCAGCAGCTCTCCGGGACAAATATACGAGCAGTACTTC	CASSSPGQIYEQYF
TRBV6-2/TRBV6-3	TRBJ2-2	many	NA	TGTGCCAGCGAACGAGCACAGGAATACACCGGGGAGCTGTTTTTT	CASERAQEYTGELFF
TRBV4-1	TRBJ2-7	NA	NA	TGCGCCAGCAGCCGGAATTGGGGACCCTACGAGCAGTACTTC	CASSRNWGPYEQYF
TRBV5-6	TRBJ1-1	few	NA	TGTGCCAGCACCTCACAGATGACGGGGGACACTGAAGCTTTCTTT	CASTSQMTGDTEAFF
TRBV9	TRBJ2-2	NA	NA	TGTGCCAGCAGCCCAACAAGCGGTCCCACCGGGGAGCTGTTTTTT	CASSPTSGPTGELFF
TRBV5-1	TRBJ2-1	NA	TRBD2	TGCGCCAGCACCCTAGCGGGGGGATTAGTAGATGAGCAGTTCTTC	CASTLAGGLVDEQFF
TRBV4-1	TRBJ2-1	many	NA	TGCGCCAGCAGCCAAGGTTGGAATGAGCAGTTCTTC	CASSQGWNEQFF
TRBV10-3	TRBJ2-3	few	NA	TGTGCCATCATGGCGGGCCTAAGCACAGATACGCAGTATTTT	CAIMAGLSTDTQYF
TRBV27	TRBJ2-3	NA	TRBD2	TGTGCCAGCAAATGGACTAGCGGGGGGAGGTATACGCAGTATTTT	CASKWTSGGRYTQYF
TRBV29-1	TRBJ1-4	NA	NA	TGCAGCGTTGAAGATCTTAGGGGGACACTGTTTTTT	CSVEDLRGTLFF
TRBV6-5	TRBJ1-6	many	TRBD1	TGTGCCAGCAGTTACGCACAGGGGGTCTCACCCCTCCACTTT	CASSYAQGVSPLHF
TRBV10-3	TRBJ1-2	NA	NA	TGTGCCATCAGTGAAGGGGTTTGGTATGGCTACACCTTC	CAISEGVWYGYTF
TRBV7-2	TRBJ1-6	NA	NA	TGTGCCAGCAGATCGGACCTCAACTATAATTCACCCCTCCACTTT	CASRSDLNYNSPLHF
TRBV5-5	TRBJ2-7	NA	TRBD2	TGTGCCAGCAGCTTGAGGCTCGGGGGGTTCTACGAGCAGTACTTC	CASSLRLGGFYEQYF
TRBV7-6	TRBJ1-2	few	NA	TGTGCCAGCAGCTTATCCGGGGGTTTCTATGGCTACACCTTC	CASSLSGGFYGYTF
TRBV6-5	TRBJ1-2	few	TRBD1	TGTGCCAGCAGCCTCACAGGGGTACGAGGCTACACCTTC	CASSLTGVRGYTF
TRBV11-2	TRBJ2-2	few	TRBD2	TGTGCCAGCAGCACCGACGGACTAGCGGGGGAAACGAACACCGGGGAGCTGTTTTTT	CASSTDGLAGETNTGELFF
TRBV7-2	TRBJ2-3	NA	NA	TGTGCCAGCAGACCGGGACTCTCAGATACGCAGTATTTT	CASRPGLSDTQYF